This TCR beta chain derives from a study of vaccination and CD4 T cells after COVID-19. About the study: In the convalescent cohort, there were six males and four females, two of them Hispanic. Median time from second vaccine dose to sampling was 72 days (14 to 241).

This clonotype rates as medium-sized. Its antigen is currently unknown. The CDR3 runs to 16 residues. Germline loops: CDR1 LNHNV, CDR2 YYDKDF (reference sequence). J lost 1 base, V lost 2 bases, and 5 bases had no gene match. The Oncomine TCR Beta short-read assay generated sequence data from the DNA of cultured CD4+ T cells. TCRdb reprocessed the PCR reads with MiXCR, giving one entry per CDR3 protein. The sample includes some 20,000 distinct CDR3 sequences, around a quarter of them seen just once. Described treatment: 10-day PBMC culture with coronavirus spike peptide pools or control peptides (ViraFEST assay). ViraFEST sequenced TCRs after peptide-pool expansion of antigen-specific T cells. PCR-confirmed positives ranged from March to December 2020, preceding US Alpha, Beta and Delta variants.

Source material: cultured CD4+ T cells from blood. V and J are TRBV15 and TRBJ1-5, with TRBD1 identical over 7 bases. This receptor was taken from a human donor with COVID-19. The CDR3 loop reads CATSRIRGVSNQPQHF. CDR3 nucleotides: TGTGCCACCAGCAGAATCAGGGGGGTGAGCAATCAGCCCCAGCATTTT.